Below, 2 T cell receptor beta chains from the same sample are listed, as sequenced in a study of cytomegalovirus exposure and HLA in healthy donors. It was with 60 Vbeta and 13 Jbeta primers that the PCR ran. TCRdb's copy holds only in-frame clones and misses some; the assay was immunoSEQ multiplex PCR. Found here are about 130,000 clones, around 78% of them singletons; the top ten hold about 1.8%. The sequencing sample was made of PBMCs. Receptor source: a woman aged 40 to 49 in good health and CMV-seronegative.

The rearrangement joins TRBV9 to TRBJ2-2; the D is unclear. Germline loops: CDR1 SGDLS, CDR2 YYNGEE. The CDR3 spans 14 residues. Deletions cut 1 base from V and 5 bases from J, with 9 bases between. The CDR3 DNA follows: TGTGCCAGCAGCGTAATGGTAGAAACCGGGGAGCTGTTTTTT. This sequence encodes CASSVMVETGELFF.

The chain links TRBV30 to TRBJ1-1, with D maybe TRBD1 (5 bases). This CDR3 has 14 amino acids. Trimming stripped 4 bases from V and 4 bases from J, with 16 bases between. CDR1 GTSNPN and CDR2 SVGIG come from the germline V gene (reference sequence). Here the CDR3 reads CAWKGRGGGTEAFF. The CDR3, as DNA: TGTGCCTGGAAAGGGAGGGGAGGTGGCACTGAAGCTTTCTTT. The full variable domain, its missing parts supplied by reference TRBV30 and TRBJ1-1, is SQTIHQWPATLVQPVGSPLSLECTVEGTSNPNLYWYRQAAGRGLQLLFYSVGIGQISSEVPQNLSASRPQDRQFILSSKKLLLSDSGFYLCAWKGRGGGTEAFFGQGTRLTVV.